The rows below give T cell receptor beta chains drawn from one sample of a study of PD-1 blockade in classical Hodgkin lymphoma. Data came from immunoSEQ multiplex PCR; TCRdb stores just in-frame clones and leaves some out. Found here are around 100,000 clones, 80% to 90% of them singletons; the top ten hold under 8%. This sample comprised peripheral blood mononuclear cells (PBMCs), obtained before the second cycle of nivolumab. These receptors all stem from a human donor with classical Hodgkin lymphoma. The CDR3 runs from the conserved cysteine through the conserved F or W. Each record gives: clone size, J gene, V gene, CDR3 protein. Not all rows give a size; the values are once, few, many and, for expanded clones, a class.

-,TRBJ2-2,TRBV6-5,CASSYSLARVGELFF
few,TRBJ1-1,TRBV5-5,CASSLTGVGEAFF
-,TRBJ2-3,TRBV6-4,CASRRSTFSTDTQYF
-,TRBJ1-3,TRBV5-1,CASSLGVRSSGNTIYF
-,TRBJ2-1,TRBV10-2,CASSRGGQGEQFF
once,TRBJ2-6,TRBV11-3,CASSSGRRSGANVLTF
-,TRBJ2-7,TRBV19,CASSRTGGNEQYF
medium-sized,TRBJ1-2,TRBV6-7,CASSGGAVF
-,TRBJ2-7,TRBV2,CGSQGAREQYF
once,TRBJ2-5,TRBV7-9,CASSLARWETQYF
-,TRBJ2-7,TRBV25-1,CASSRDYGQYF
-,TRBJ1-4,TRBV10-1,CASSITPSQGETNEKLFF
-,TRBJ1-5,TRBV7-2,CASSLEGGNQPQHF
-,TRBJ2-5,TRBV5-1,CASSGSGIETQYF
-,TRBJ2-7,TRBV6-5,CASSPRAPRHYEQYF
-,TRBJ2-5,TRBV10-1,CASKGASGGQETQYF
-,TRBJ1-1,TRBV30,CARRDLWRGNTEAFF
-,TRBJ2-3,TRBV4-2,CASSRESSGDLFSTDTQYF
-,TRBJ1-2,TRBV2,CASRTTGINYGYTF
-,TRBJ2-1,TRBV6-5,CASSNGLASYNEQFF
-,TRBJ2-7,TRBV12-5,CASGLRLGPSYEQYF
-,TRBJ2-1,TRBV28,CASQLAGENYNEQFF
-,TRBJ2-7,TRBV5-4,CASSAWTSGDYEQYF
-,TRBJ1-5,TRBV7-6,CASTNFRGINQPQHF
once,TRBJ2-7,TRBV7-8,CASSLVVRYEQYF
-,TRBJ1-1,TRBV30,CAWSLTGGVAEAFF
-,TRBJ1-1,TRBV10-3,CATGTGDGTEAFF
-,TRBJ2-7,TRBV18,CASSPSAGGSYEQYF
-,TRBJ2-1,TRBV29-1,CSVGRSYNEQFF
-,TRBJ2-1,TRBV7-2,CASSLAWTSFNEQFF
once,TRBJ1-4,TRBV6-6,CASSYSAELFF
-,TRBJ1-1,TRBV13,CASSQTENTEAFF
-,TRBJ1-4,TRBV5-4,CASSLQGGFGEKLFF
-,TRBJ1-6,TRBV9,CASSVAPQLYNSPLHF
-,TRBJ1-6,TRBV6-1,CASSLERTGDSPLHF
-,TRBJ2-3,TRBV7-9,CASSPQDRERATDTQYF
once,TRBJ1-1,TRBV4-1,CASSQDLEILGTEAFF
-,TRBJ1-5,TRBV30,CAWSPVGASNQPQHF
-,TRBJ2-2,TRBV29-1,CSVSSGGAVGELFF
-,TRBJ2-7,TRBV20-1,CSARFVGEQYF
-,TRBJ1-2,TRBV7-8,CASSLARGGDYGYTF
-,TRBJ1-3,TRBV28,CASNAAGNTIYF
-,TRBJ1-1,TRBV30,CAWSSSGFEAFF
-,TRBJ2-1,TRBV9,CASSARLAGAGDEQFF
once,TRBJ1-1,TRBV19,CASSGPTGQQEAFF
-,TRBJ2-1,TRBV7-6,CASSPSLAGDYNEQFF
-,TRBJ1-3,TRBV2,CASKDSPASGNTIYF
-,TRBJ2-7,TRBV19,CASNPGTGFSPYEQYF
-,TRBJ2-1,TRBV7-6,CASSLGGPNEQFF
-,TRBJ2-7,TRBV2,CASSLADTSYEQYF
-,TRBJ1-1,TRBV6-5,CASSLRDWHLSTEAFF